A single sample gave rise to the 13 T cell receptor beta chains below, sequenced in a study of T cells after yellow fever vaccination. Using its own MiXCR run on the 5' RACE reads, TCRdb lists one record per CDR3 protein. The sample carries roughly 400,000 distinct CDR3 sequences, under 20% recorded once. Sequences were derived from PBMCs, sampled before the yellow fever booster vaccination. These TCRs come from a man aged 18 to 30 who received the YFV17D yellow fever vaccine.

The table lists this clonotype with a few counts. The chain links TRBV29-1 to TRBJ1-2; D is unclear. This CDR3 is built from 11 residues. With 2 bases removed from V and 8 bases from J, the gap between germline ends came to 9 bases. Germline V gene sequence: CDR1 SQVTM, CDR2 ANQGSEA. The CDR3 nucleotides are TGCAGCGTTGAAAGGGAATACGGCTACACCTTC. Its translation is CSVEREYGYTF.

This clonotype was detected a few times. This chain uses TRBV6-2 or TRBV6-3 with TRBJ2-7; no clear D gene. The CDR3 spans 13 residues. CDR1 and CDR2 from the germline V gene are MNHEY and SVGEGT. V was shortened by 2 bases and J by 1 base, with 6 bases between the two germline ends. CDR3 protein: CASSYPESYEQYV. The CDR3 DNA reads TGTGCCAGCAGTTACCCTGAGTCCTACGAGCAGTACGTC.

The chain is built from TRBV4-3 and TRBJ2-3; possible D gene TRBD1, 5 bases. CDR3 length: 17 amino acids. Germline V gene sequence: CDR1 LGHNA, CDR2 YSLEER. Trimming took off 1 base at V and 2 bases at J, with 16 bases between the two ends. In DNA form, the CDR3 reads TGCGCCAGCAGCCAAGTTGCCCTAAGGGGCCTCACAGATACGCAGTATTTT. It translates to CASSQVALRGLTDTQYF.

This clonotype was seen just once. CDR3 in amino acids: CASSVEVMGGELFF. The CDR3 DNA reads as TGTGCCAGCAGCGTAGAGGTCATGGGCGGGGAGCTGTTTTTT. This chain uses TRBV9 with TRBJ2-2; no definite D call. Germline CDR1 SGDLS, CDR2 YYNGEE. This CDR3 spans 14 amino acids. Trimming removed 0 bases at V and 7 bases at J, with 10 bases between.

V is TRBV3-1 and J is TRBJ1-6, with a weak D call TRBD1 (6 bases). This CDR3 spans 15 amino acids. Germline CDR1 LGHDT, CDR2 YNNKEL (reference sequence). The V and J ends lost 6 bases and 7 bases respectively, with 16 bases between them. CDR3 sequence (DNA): TGTGCCAGCAGTCCGGTCAGGGGCGGGAATTCACCCCTCCACTTT. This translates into CASSPVRGGNSPLHF.

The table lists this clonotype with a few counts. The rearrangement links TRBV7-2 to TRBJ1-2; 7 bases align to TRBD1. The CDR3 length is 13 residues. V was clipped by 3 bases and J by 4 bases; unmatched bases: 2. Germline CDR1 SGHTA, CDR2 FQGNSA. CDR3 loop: CASSLDRTYGYTF. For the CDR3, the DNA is TGTGCCAGCAGCTTGGACAGGACCTATGGCTACACCTTC.

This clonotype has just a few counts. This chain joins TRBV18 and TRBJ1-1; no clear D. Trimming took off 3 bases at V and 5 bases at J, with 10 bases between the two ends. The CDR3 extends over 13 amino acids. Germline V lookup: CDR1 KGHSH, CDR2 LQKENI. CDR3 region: CASSPRTETEAFF. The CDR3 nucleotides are TGTGCCAGCTCACCCCGGACGGAGACTGAAGCTTTCTTT.

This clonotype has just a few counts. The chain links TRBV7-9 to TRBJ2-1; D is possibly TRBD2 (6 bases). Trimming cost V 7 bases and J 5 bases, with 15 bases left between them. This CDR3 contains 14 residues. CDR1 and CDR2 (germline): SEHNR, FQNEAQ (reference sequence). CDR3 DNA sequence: TGTGCCAGCACCGGACCTCGCGGGGACAATGAGCAGTTCTTC. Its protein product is CASTGPRGDNEQFF.

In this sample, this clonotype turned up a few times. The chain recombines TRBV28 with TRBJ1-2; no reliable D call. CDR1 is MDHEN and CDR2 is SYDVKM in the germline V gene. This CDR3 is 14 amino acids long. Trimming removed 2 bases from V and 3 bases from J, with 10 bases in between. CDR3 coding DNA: TGTGCCAGCAGTTTAAGGGTGGGAGACTATGGCTACACCTTC. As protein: CASSLRVGDYGYTF.

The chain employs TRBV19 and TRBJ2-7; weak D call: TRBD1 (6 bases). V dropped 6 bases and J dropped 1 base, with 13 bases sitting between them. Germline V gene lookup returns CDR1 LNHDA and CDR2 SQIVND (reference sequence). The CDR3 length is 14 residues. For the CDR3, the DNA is TGTGCCAGTAGCGCCACAGGGCCTTCCTACGAGCAGTACTTC. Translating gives CASSATGPSYEQYF. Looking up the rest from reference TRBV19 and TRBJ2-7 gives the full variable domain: DGGITQSPKYLFRKEGQNVTLSCEQNLNHDAMYWYRQDPGQGLRLIYYSQIVNDFQKGDIAEGYSVSREKKESFPLTVTSAQKNPTAFYLCASSATGPSYEQYFGPGTRLTVT.

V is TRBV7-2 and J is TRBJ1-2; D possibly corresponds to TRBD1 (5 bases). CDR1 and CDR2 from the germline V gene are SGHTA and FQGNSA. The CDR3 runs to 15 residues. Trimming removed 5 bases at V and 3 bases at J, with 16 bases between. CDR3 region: CASSRLRGGDYGYTF. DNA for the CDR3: TGTGCCAGCAGCCGACTCCGGGGGGGGGACTATGGCTACACCTTC.

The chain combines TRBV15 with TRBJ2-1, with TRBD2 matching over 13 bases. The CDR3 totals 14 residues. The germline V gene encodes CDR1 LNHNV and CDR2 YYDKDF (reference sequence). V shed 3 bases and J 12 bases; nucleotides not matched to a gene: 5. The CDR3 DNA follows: TGTGCCACCAGCAGGACTAGCGGGGGGTTAGGGCAGTTCTTC. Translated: CATSRTSGGLGQFF.

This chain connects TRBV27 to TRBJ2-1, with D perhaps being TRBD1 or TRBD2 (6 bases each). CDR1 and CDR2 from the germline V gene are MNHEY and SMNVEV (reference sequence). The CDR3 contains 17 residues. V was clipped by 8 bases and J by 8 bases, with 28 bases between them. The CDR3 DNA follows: TGTGCCAGCCTTGGGCCCAGTATCGCGCCCGGGGGCGATGAGCAGTTCTTC. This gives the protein CASLGPSIAPGGDEQFF.